A single sample gave rise to the 28 T cell receptor beta chains below, sequenced in a study of blood T cell repertoires in COVID-19. The method was immunoSEQ multiplex PCR; TCRdb's version includes in-frame clones alone and lacks a portion of them. In the table there are tens of thousands of clones, roughly 87% of which are singletons. The sequencing input was peripheral blood. Receptor source: a male donor with acute or convalescent COVID-19.

The V gene is TRBV19, the J gene TRBJ1-1; D uncertain. The CDR3 is 17 residues long. V lost 5 bases, J lost 0 bases, and 19 bases lay in between. Per the germline V gene, CDR1 is LNHDA and CDR2 is SQIVND (reference sequence). CDR3 DNA: TGTGCCAGTAGTGTCCTCGGAGGCGGGTCTATGAACACTGAAGCTTTCTTT. As protein: CASSVLGGGSMNTEAFF.

This rearrangement joins TRBV9 to TRBJ2-7; possible D gene TRBD1, 5 bases. V shed 9 bases and J shed 3 bases, with 13 bases lying between them. Per the germline V gene, CDR1 is SGDLS and CDR2 is YYNGEE. This CDR3 region has 12 residues. The CDR3 bases are TGTGCCATTAAGAGGACAATCTACGAGCAGTACTTC. The encoded protein is CAIKRTIYEQYF. The whole variable domain, remainder taken from reference TRBV9 and TRBJ2-7, is DSGVTQTPKHLITATGQRVTLRCSPRSGDLSVYWYQQSLDQGLQFLIQYYNGEERAKGNILERFSAQQFPDLHSELNLSSLELGDSALYFCAIKRTIYEQYFGPGTRLTVT.

The V call is TRBV6-5, the J call TRBJ2-3; 7 nucleotides match TRBD2. This CDR3 region has 14 residues. The ends lost 11 bases at V and 1 base at J; junction bases unmatched: 9. Germline CDR1 MNHEY, CDR2 SVGAGI. CDR3 sequence reads: CASTPSGGTDTQYF. In DNA form, the CDR3 reads TGTGCCTCAACCCCTAGCGGAGGCACAGATACGCAGTATTTT.

The chain links TRBV2 to TRBJ2-4, with 10 bases identical to TRBD2. The CDR3 sequence is 17 residues long. The germline V gene encodes CDR1 SNHLY and CDR2 FYNNEI. V was clipped by 4 bases and J by 3 bases; unmatched bases: 9. The CDR3 bases are TGTGCCAGCAGTGTGCAGCTAGCGGGGGCAAGCAAAAACATTCAGTACTTC. Encoded protein: CASSVQLAGASKNIQYF.

V and J are TRBV14 and TRBJ1-1; D gene ambiguous. The CDR3 runs 11 residues. V was shortened by 5 bases and J by 7 bases, with 8 bases between the two germline ends. Germline CDR1 and CDR2: SGHDN and FVKESK. The DNA of the CDR3 is TGTGCCAGCAGCAGCCACAGTGAAGCTTTCTTT. Its protein is CASSSHSEAFF.

V is TRBV14 and J is TRBJ2-5, with TRBD1 identical over 7 bases. Losses at the gene ends were 2 bases for V and 5 bases for J; bases not matched to a gene: 2. The CDR3 spans 13 residues. Germline lookup yields CDR1 SGHDN and CDR2 FVKESK. The CDR3 DNA sequence: TGTGCCAGCAGCCAATCCAGGGGGGAGACCCAGTACTTC. This translates into CASSQSRGETQYF.

The V gene is TRBV5-4, the J gene TRBJ1-5, with no clear D. The CDR3 runs 14 residues. Trimming took 0 bases from V and 5 from J, leaving 9 bases between them. CDR1 and CDR2 (germline): SGHNT, YYREEE (reference sequence). CDR3 sequence (DNA): TGTGCCAGCAGCTTGGCCGGGGTTGATCAGCCCCAGCATTTT. Translation gives CASSLAGVDQPQHF.

This rearrangement joins TRBV2 to TRBJ2-2; possibly TRBD1 for D (6 bases). This CDR3 region has 13 residues. Per the germline V gene, CDR1 is SNHLY and CDR2 is FYNNEI. CDR3 coding DNA: TGTGCAGGAACAGGGATTAACACCGGGGAGCTGTTTTTT. It is translated as CAGTGINTGELFF.

The V and J genes are TRBV18 and TRBJ1-4, with D unresolved. The V end lost 3 bases, the J end lost 2 bases, and 10 bases lay between the germline ends. Looked up from germline, CDR1 is KGHSH and CDR2 is LQKENI. This CDR3 comprises 15 residues. CDR3 sequence reads: CASSPLRDTNEKLFF. The CDR3 nucleotides read TGTGCCAGCTCACCGCTGAGGGATACTAATGAAAAACTGTTTTTT.

The rearrangement links TRBV28 to TRBJ2-5; TRBD1 matches at 8 bases. The CDR3 spans 15 residues. Germline CDR1 MDHEN, CDR2 SYDVKM. Trimming removed 2 bases from V and 4 bases from J; junction bases left unmatched: 6. CDR3 coding DNA: TGTGCCAGCAGTTTACCGACAGGGGATGGAGAGACCCAGTACTTC. This sequence encodes CASSLPTGDGETQYF.

This chain uses TRBV19 with TRBJ2-5; 7 nucleotides line up with TRBD2. Germline lookup yields CDR1 LNHDA and CDR2 SQIVND (reference sequence). V shed 6 bases, J shed 1 base, and the junction held 2 bases outside the gene matches. The CDR3 covers 13 residues. The CDR3 DNA sequence: TGTGCCAGTAGCCCTAGCGGCCAAGAGACCCAGTACTTC. Translating it yields CASSPSGQETQYF. The full variable domain, with the rest looked up from reference TRBV19 and TRBJ2-5, is DGGITQSPKYLFRKEGQNVTLSCEQNLNHDAMYWYRQDPGQGLRLIYYSQIVNDFQKGDIAEGYSVSREKKESFPLTVTSAQKNPTAFYLCASSPSGQETQYFGPGTRLLVL.

The chain has TRBV6-5 and TRBJ2-2; 7 nucleotides line up with TRBD2. CDR1 and CDR2 (germline): MNHEY, SVGAGI. The CDR3 has 14 amino acids. Trimming at V came to 5 bases and at J to 5 bases, leaving 5 bases not matched to a gene. The CDR3 DNA follows: TGTGCCAGCAGTCCGTCCGGGGGGACCGGGGAGCTGTTTTTT. It is translated as CASSPSGGTGELFF.

This clone was recorded once. V and J are TRBV3-1 (or the pseudogene TRBV3-2) and TRBJ2-7; a possible D gene is TRBD2 (6 bases). The CDR3 totals 16 residues. Per the germline V gene, CDR1 is LGHDT and CDR2 is YNNKEL (reference sequence). With 1 base removed from V and 0 bases from J, the gap between germline ends came to 13 bases. The CDR3 nucleotides are TGTGCCAGCAGCCAAGTTAGTCTCGGGAGCTCCTACGAGCAGTACTTC. Protein sequence: CASSQVSLGSSYEQYF.

The chain couples TRBV19 to TRBJ1-1, with 9 bases matching TRBD1. J gave up 7 bases and V 3 bases, and 3 bases lay outside the gene matches. This CDR3 is built from 13 residues. Germline CDR1 is LNHDA and CDR2 is SQIVND (reference sequence). The CDR3 DNA reads as TGTGCCAGTAGTATTCAGGGACAGGGTGAAGCTTTCTTT. Translating it yields CASSIQGQGEAFF.

This clone occurred once. V is TRBV15 and J is TRBJ1-4, with TRBD1 matching over 7 bases. Trimming at V came to 2 bases and at J to 5 bases, leaving 5 bases not matched to a gene. The V gene's germline CDR1 is LNHNV and CDR2 YYDKDF (reference sequence). The CDR3 contains 15 residues. The CDR3 DNA is TGTGCCACCAGCAGAAGACAGGGATCGAATGAAAAACTGTTTTTT. It codes for CATSRRQGSNEKLFF.

The gene calls are TRBV7-3 and TRBJ1-1, with D maybe TRBD1 (5 bases). V was shortened by 2 bases and J by 2 bases, with 6 bases between the two germline ends. Germline CDR1 reads SGHTA; CDR2 reads FQGTGA. The CDR3 spans 13 residues. This CDR3 is CASSLGHNTEAFF. CDR3 bases: TGTGCCAGCAGCTTAGGACACAACACTGAAGCTTTCTTT. The full variable domain, its missing parts supplied by reference TRBV7-3 and TRBJ1-1, is GAGVSQTPSNKVTEKGKYVELRCDPISGHTALYWYRQSLGQGPEFLIYFQGTGAADDSGLPNDRFFAVRPEGSVSTLKIQRTERGDSAVYLCASSLGHNTEAFFGQGTRLTVV.

The chain employs TRBV5-4 and TRBJ1-4, with D hard to call. CDR1 SGHNT and CDR2 YYREEE come from the germline V gene (reference sequence). Trimming removed 2 bases at V and 8 bases at J, with 7 bases between. The CDR3 covers 12 residues. CDR3 nucleotide sequence: TGTGCCAGCAGCTTCCCCGGGGAAAAACTGTTTTTT. This translates into CASSFPGEKLFF.

The chain links TRBV5-1 to TRBJ1-1; TRBD1 might be the D (5 bases). The CDR3 has 14 residues. Germline V lookup: CDR1 SGHRS, CDR2 YFSETQ. Trimming removed 0 bases at V and 2 bases at J, with 8 bases between. This CDR3 reads CASSLGGSNTEAFF. The CDR3, as DNA: TGCGCCAGCAGCTTGGGGGGCAGCAACACTGAAGCTTTCTTT. The full variable domain, with the rest looked up from reference TRBV5-1 and TRBJ1-1, is KAGVTQTPRYLIKTRGQQVTLSCSPISGHRSVSWYQQTPGQGLQFLFEYFSETQRNKGNFPGRFSGRQFSNSRSEMNVSTLELGDSALYLCASSLGGSNTEAFFGQGTRLTVV.

This chain joins TRBV6-5 and TRBJ2-5, with D perhaps TRBD1 (6 bases). Trimming cost V 7 bases and J 2 bases, with 14 bases left between them. There are 14 residues in the CDR3. Germline assignment: CDR1 MNHEY and CDR2 SVGAGI. The DNA of the CDR3 is TGTGCCAGCACCCCGGGGACAACACAAGAGACCCAGTACTTC. It specifies CASTPGTTQETQYF.

The chain has TRBV18 and TRBJ2-1, with 9 nucleotides matching TRBD2. Germline CDR1 reads KGHSH; CDR2 reads LQKENI. This CDR3 has 18 amino acids. V shed 2 bases and J 1 base; nucleotides not matched to a gene: 9. The CDR3 sequence: CASSPVPSGERSYNEQFF. As DNA, the CDR3 is TGTGCCAGCTCACCAGTCCCTAGCGGGGAACGTTCCTACAATGAGCAGTTCTTC.

The V gene is TRBV19, the J gene TRBJ1-1; 7 bases map to TRBD1. CDR3 length equals 17 residues. The junction had 14 bases not matched to a gene; V was cut back by 3 bases and J by 4 bases. Germline CDR1 is LNHDA and CDR2 is SQIVND (reference sequence). CDR3 protein: CASSIQGQIRRGTEAFF. CDR3 coding DNA: TGTGCCAGTAGTATCCAGGGACAGATAAGGCGTGGCACTGAAGCTTTCTTT.

This clone came up once. Written as DNA, the CDR3 is TGCAGTGCTAGAGATCACCCGGTGGCTTTCTTT. Its translation is CSARDHPVAFF. The gene calls are TRBV20-1 and TRBJ1-1; D uncertain. In germline, CDR1 is DFQATT, CDR2 SNEGSKA (reference sequence). V lost 0 bases to trimming and J lost 11 bases, with 10 bases between them. The CDR3 runs to 11 residues.

The chain employs TRBV5-1 and TRBJ2-1; 9 bases align to TRBD2. This CDR3 is 15 amino acids long. J lost 6 bases, V lost 4 bases, and 8 bases had no gene match. Germline V gene sequence: CDR1 SGHRS, CDR2 YFSETQ. CDR3 bases: TGCGCCAGCAGCGTCATAGCGGGGGTTTTCAATGAGCAGTTCTTC. It encodes CASSVIAGVFNEQFF.

The V and J genes are TRBV14 and TRBJ1-6; a possible D gene is TRBD1 (6 bases). The CDR3 loop spans 15 amino acids. V dropped 1 base and J dropped 9 bases, with 13 bases sitting between them. Germline CDR1 is SGHDN and CDR2 is FVKESK. CDR3 residues: CASSQVVGAFSPLHF. DNA of the CDR3: TGTGCCAGCAGCCAAGTTGTGGGGGCCTTTTCACCCCTCCACTTT.

The chain has TRBV2 and TRBJ1-1, with unresolved D. The CDR3 spans 13 residues. With 6 bases removed from V and 0 bases from J, the gap between germline ends came to 8 bases. From germline, CDR1 is SNHLY and CDR2 FYNNEI. In nucleotides, the CDR3 is TGTGCCAGCAGCACGACAATGAACACTGAAGCTTTCTTT. Protein sequence: CASSTTMNTEAFF.

The rearrangement joins TRBV6-6 to TRBJ2-7; possible D gene TRBD1, 5 bases. CDR3 size: 16 residues. Germline V lookup: CDR1 MNHNY, CDR2 SVGAGI (reference sequence). V was pared by 0 bases and J by 2 bases, with 14 bases between. Here the CDR3 DNA reads TGTGCCAGCAGTTACTCGATCATACAGGCCACCTACGAGCAGTACTTC. This sequence encodes CASSYSIIQATYEQYF.

Turning to this clone: The same CDR3 can be traced to other DNA sequences in this sample. The V call is TRBV9, the J call TRBJ2-3; TRBD2 is a possible D gene (5 bases). Germline CDR1 is SGDLS and CDR2 is YYNGEE. V lost 0 bases and J lost 3, with 14 bases in between. CDR3 length: 16 amino acids. The CDR3 DNA is TGTGCCAGCAGCGTAGGGGCGGGTTCCGGGACAGATACGCAGTATTTT. It yields the protein CASSVGAGSGTDTQYF.

This chain uses TRBV6-5 with TRBJ1-4; TRBD1 agrees at 7 bases. Germline assignment: CDR1 MNHEY and CDR2 SVGAGI. J gave up 12 bases and V 0 bases, and 7 bases lay outside the gene matches. The CDR3 extends over 14 amino acids. In nucleotides, the CDR3 is TGTGCCAGCAGTTACTCCATCGACAGGGAGGAACTGTTTTTT. It codes for CASSYSIDREELFF.